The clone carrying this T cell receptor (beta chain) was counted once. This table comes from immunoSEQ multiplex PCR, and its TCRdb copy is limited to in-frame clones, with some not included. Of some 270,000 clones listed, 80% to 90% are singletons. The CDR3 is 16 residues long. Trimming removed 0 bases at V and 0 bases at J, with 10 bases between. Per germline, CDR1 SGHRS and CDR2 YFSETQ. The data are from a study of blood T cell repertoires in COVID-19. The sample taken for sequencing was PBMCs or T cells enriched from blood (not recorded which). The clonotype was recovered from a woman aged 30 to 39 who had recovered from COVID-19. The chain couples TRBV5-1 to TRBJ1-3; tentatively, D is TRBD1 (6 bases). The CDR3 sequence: CASSLGAGDSGNTIYF. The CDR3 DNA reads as TGCGCCAGCAGCTTGGGGGCAGGGGACTCTGGAAACACCATATATTTT.